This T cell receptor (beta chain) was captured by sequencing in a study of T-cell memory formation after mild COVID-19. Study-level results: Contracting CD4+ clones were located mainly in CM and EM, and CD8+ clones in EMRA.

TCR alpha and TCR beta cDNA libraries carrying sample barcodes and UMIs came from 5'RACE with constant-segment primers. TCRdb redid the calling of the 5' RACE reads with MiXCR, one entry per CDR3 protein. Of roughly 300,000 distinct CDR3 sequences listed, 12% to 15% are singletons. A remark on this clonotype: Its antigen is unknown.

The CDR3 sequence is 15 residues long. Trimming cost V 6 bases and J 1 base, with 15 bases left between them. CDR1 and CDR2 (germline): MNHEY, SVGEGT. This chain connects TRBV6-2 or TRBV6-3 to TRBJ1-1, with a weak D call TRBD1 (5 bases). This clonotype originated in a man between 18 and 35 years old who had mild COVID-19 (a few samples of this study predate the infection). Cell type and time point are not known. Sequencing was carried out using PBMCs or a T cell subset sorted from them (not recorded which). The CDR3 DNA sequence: TGTGCCAGCAGCCCCCTGGGGGTGGCGAACACTGAAGCTTTCTTT. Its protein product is CASSPLGVANTEAFF.